The entry that follows covers one T cell receptor beta chain sequence. The antigen is not known. These data originate in a study of T cells in localized non-small cell lung cancer. Study-wide results and limits: A median approximately 61 of the top 100 tumor clones appeared in adjacent lung. Heterogeneity remains possible, as sequencing covered one tumor region only. Tumor showed lower T cell clonality than uninvolved adjacent lung, where it was highest.

The data were produced by immunoSEQ multiplex PCR, yet TCRdb's version contains in-frame clones alone and is incomplete. Altogether tens of thousands of clones are present, around four fifths being singletons, with the ten largest covering over 2.5%. Germline values: CDR1 SGHDT, CDR2 YYEEEE. This CDR3 is 13 amino acids long. Trimming shortened V by 3 bases and J by 7 bases, and 11 bases separated the two germline ends. The material was peripheral blood, obtained before any cancer treatment. This receptor was obtained from a man aged 35 to 70 with stage I lung adenocarcinoma. This chain joins TRBV5-6 and TRBJ1-5; the D is unclear. CDR3 sequence reads: CASSSGKGQPQHF. The CDR3 DNA sequence: TGTGCCAGCAGCTCCGGGAAAGGGCAGCCCCAGCATTTT.